The T cell receptor (beta chain) under discussion was sequenced for a study of cytomegalovirus exposure and HLA in healthy donors. Study information: From about 180 million T cells, an earlier analysis saw some 120 million unique TCR beta sequences.

These donors, healthy bone marrow donors, were studied. The PCR used 60 Vbeta and 13 Jbeta primers. In the authors' methods: Roughly 11 million shared chains were among the about 80 million unique TCR beta chains that a later analysis counted. The protocol was immunoSEQ multiplex PCR, while the TCRdb copy is restricted to in-frame clones and leaves out a portion. D and trimming were read from the DNA, whereas the V and J calls and clone size are those reported in that table. Among some 190,000 clones, around 90% were seen once, and the ten largest hold under 1.2%. Germline V gene data show CDR1 as SEHNR and CDR2 as FQNEAQ (reference sequence). V shed 8 bases and J 5 bases; nucleotides not matched to a gene: 14. The CDR3 sequence is 15 residues long.

This TCR derives from a boy younger than 10 in good health and CMV-seronegative. The chain employs TRBV7-9 and TRBJ1-1; 7 nucleotides line up with TRBD1. Sample: PBMCs. CDR3 in DNA: TGTGCCAGCCAAGGTGGGATAGGGGGCGCGACTGAAGCTTTCTTT. Amino acid sequence: CASQGGIGGATEAFF.